This TCR beta chain was recorded in a study of naive and memory T cell subsets. Study findings and constraints: Expression changes during T cell differentiation may affect RNA-based TCR counts. Gini index rose across naive, CM, EM and EMRA in CD4 and CD8.

An equimolar mix of two oligonucleotides served as the beta constant-region primer for TRBC1 and TRBC2. Ligated cDNA was amplified by four rounds of PCR with nested alpha and beta constant-region primers and SP2. A 12-nucleotide UMI and the SP2 primer were added to the cDNA 3' end by oligonucleotide ligation. TCRdb passed the UMI-ligation and nested PCR reads through MiXCR, listing each CDR3 protein once. The data contain just over 80,000 distinct CDR3 sequences, over 8.5% of them singletons. The CDR3 is 12 residues long. Germline assignment: CDR1 MNHNY and CDR2 SVGAGI (reference sequence). Trimming left V 10 bases short and J 0 bases short, with 6 bases between. Cells stained for CD3, CD4, CD8, CD45RA and CD27 were sorted into four subsets. The sample holds many counts of this clonotype. The antigen is not known.

This TCR was recovered from a human donor in good health. J is TRBJ2-2 and V is TRBV6-6; no reliable D call. The sequenced sample was naive CD8+ T cells from blood. CDR3 loop: CAMRANTGELFF. CDR3 in DNA: TGTGCCATGCGCGCGAACACCGGGGAGCTGTTTTTT.